This T cell receptor (beta chain) is from a study of beta chain features in type 1 diabetes. Whole-study findings and limits: Within each of all four CD4+ subsets, Type 1 diabetes patients had TCRB CDR3s that were moderately but significantly shorter. The naive, central memory and Treg TCRB repertoires looked more alike in patients than they did in healthy donors.

Expressed TCRB transcripts were sequenced after all isolated RNA was converted to cDNA. Clones were read by immunoSEQ multiplex PCR, and TCRdb kept only the in-frame ones, dropping some. The sample shows a few hundred thousand clones, roughly 14% of them seen only once. The CDR3 runs to 12 residues. CDR1 is SGHTA and CDR2 is FQGNSA in the germline V gene. Between the trimmed V and J ends, which lost 4 bases and 3 bases, there was a span of 7 bases. As to this clone: Its antigen is currently unknown.

The genes are TRBV7-2 and TRBJ2-7, with D perhaps matching TRBD1 (5 bases). The sample was naive CD4+ T cells from blood. This sequence originates from a man aged 30 to 45 with type 1 diabetes. The CDR3 nucleotides are TGTGCCAGCAGCTCGACAGTCTACGAGCAGTACTTC. Its protein product is CASSSTVYEQYF.